This TCR beta chain was retrieved from a study of T cells in localized non-small cell lung cancer. Study-level points and caveats: Adjacent lung was found to contain a median roughly 58 of the top 100 tumor clones.

The CDR3 is 12 residues long. V shed 6 bases and J 3 bases; nucleotides not matched to a gene: 2. Germline loops: CDR1 MNHGY, CDR2 SAAAGT. This clone counts as medium-sized. Its antigen is not identified. The data were produced by immunoSEQ multiplex PCR, yet TCRdb's version contains in-frame clones alone and is incomplete. The sample yields about 3,000 clones, approximately 20% seen once. Source: normal lung tissue next to the tumor, taken before any cancer treatment. This sequence joins TRBV6-8 and TRBJ2-7, with TRBD2 matching 7 bases. This clonotype was sampled from a woman aged 35 to 75 with stage I lung adenocarcinoma. CDR3 residues: CASRWEGYEQYF. The CDR3 DNA is TGTGCCAGCAGGTGGGAGGGCTACGAGCAGTACTTC.